In its sample, the clone carrying this T cell receptor beta chain was seen a few times. What it binds is unknown. The data were taken from a study of CD8+ T cells in alopecia areata. Study-level results: Mouse data revealed clearer TCR sharing than patient data did, a gap possibly tied to HLA.

The investigators collected lesional scalp punch biopsies and peripheral blood from alopecia areata patients. Separation by sorting yielded CD4+ and CD8+ T cells from PBMCs. Trimming left V 5 bases short and J 5 bases short, with 13 bases between. The CDR3 is made up of 14 amino acids. From germline, CDR1 is SEHNR and CDR2 FQNEAQ (reference sequence). Following RNA extraction, reverse transcription yielded cDNA that acted as the sequencing template. Sequencing used immunoSEQ multiplex PCR; TCRdb keeps in-frame clones, though not all of them. This sample has under 65,000 clones, with 40% to 50% found just once.

The clonotype comes from a human donor with alopecia areata. The sample consisted of NKG2D-low CD8+ T cells sorted from blood. V usage is TRBV7-9 and J usage is TRBJ1-5; the D is unclear. The CDR3 DNA reads TGTGCCAGCAGCCGAAGTAGTGGCTATCAGCCCCAGCATTTT. It translates to CASSRSSGYQPQHF.